The T cell receptor (beta chain) under discussion was sequenced for a study of T cell repertoires in cytomegalovirus infection. Study as a whole: Indicated by public TCR beta signatures were CMV infection and matching HLA type. Study-level points and caveats: Summed frequency of shared TCR beta families picked out CMV carriers who also had the relevant HLA. HLA-C-restricted, CMV-specific TCR beta clonotypes were dominant ex vivo.

Note on this clonotype: No antigen is known for it.

TCRdb re-called the reads with MiXCR, one entry per CDR3 protein. The sample lists some 700,000 distinct CDR3 sequences, roughly 35% occurring once. This CDR3 comprises 15 residues. Germline V lookup: CDR1 SNHLY, CDR2 FYNNEI. V lost 2 bases, J lost 4 bases, and 4 bases stayed unmatched. The sequencing input was PBMCs. The receptor's source is a human donor in good health (CMV status not recorded). Some clones in this sample may be carry-over from other donors' samples. This chain connects TRBV2 to TRBJ1-5; TRBD1 agrees at 8 bases. CDR3 in DNA: TGTGCCAGCAGTGAAAGGGGACAGGCGAATCAGCCCCAGCATTTT. Encoded protein: CASSERGQANQPQHF.